This T cell receptor beta chain derives from a study of shared clonotypes between healthy human individuals. Notes on the study in general: Across a handful of donors, naive CD4 shared 4.5% to 6%, naive CD8 around 3.8%, memory CD4 roughly 2.1%, memory CD8 0.4%. Though the depth was large, rarefaction showed that sorted-subset sequencing was incomplete. In having few donors, the study represented limited genetic and exposure-history diversity.

Per the authors' pipeline: Junction-only sequences without quality scores came from ImmunoSEQ, so filtering differed. Clones were sequenced by immunoSEQ multiplex PCR, and TCRdb holds only the in-frame ones, with some missing. V and J calls and clone size are given by that table; D and trimming were obtained from the DNA. This table has roughly 770,000 clones, about 96% appearing once. CDR1 and CDR2 (germline): SQVTM, ANQGSEA. Trimming pared 7 bases from V and 7 bases from J, leaving 19 bases between. This CDR3 has 13 amino acids. As regards this clone: Antigen unknown.

CD45RO-negative, CCR7-positively selected cells formed the naive CD8 fraction, excluding terminally differentiated effector memory CD45RA+ cells. The sequencing sample was made of naive CD8+ T cells sorted from blood. The chain is built from TRBV29-1 and TRBJ1-1; unclear D gene. The clonotype comes from a man under 40 in good health. The CDR3 protein is CSGWPSRSGEAFF. The CDR3 DNA reads as TGCAGCGGGTGGCCATCCCGATCTGGTGAAGCTTTCTTT.